This T cell receptor beta chain is from a study of T cell repertoires in cytomegalovirus infection. Overall study: Both recently identified HLA-C-restricted and well-studied HLA-B-restricted CMV epitopes were used in the study. Both CMV infection and a matching HLA type were indicated by public TCR beta signatures.

In germline, CDR1 is SEHNR, CDR2 FQNEAQ (reference sequence). CDR3 length: 15 amino acids. Between the trimmed V and J ends, which lost 5 bases and 10 bases, there was a span of 20 bases. TCRdb used MiXCR to reprocess the reads, holding one entry per CDR3 protein. The sample shows roughly 700,000 distinct CDR3 sequences, roughly 33% of them seen only once. Concerning this clonotype itself: Its target is not known.

Sequencing was performed on cultured PBMCs, taken from culture after CMV antigen stimulation. The clonotype comes from a human donor in good health (CMV status not recorded). Some clones in this sample may be carry-over from other donors' samples. This chain links TRBV7-9 with TRBJ1-4; D is unresolved. CDR3 sequence: CASSRRALGVGKLFF. For the CDR3, the DNA is TGTGCCAGCAGCCGCCGGGCCCTCGGTGTGGGAAAACTGTTTTTT.